This passage covers 7 T cell receptor beta chains from one sample sequenced in a study of technical replicates of blood from a few donors. Assay: immunoSEQ multiplex PCR; the TCRdb copy retains only in-frame clones and omits some. In the table there are under 85,000 clones, just over 90% of which are singletons. The material sequenced was T cells isolated from PBMCs. Receptor source: a human donor in good health.

The gene calls are TRBV7-3 and TRBJ1-6; no firm D call. CDR3 length: 13 amino acids. The V end lost 0 bases, the J end lost 10 bases, and 7 bases lay between the germline ends. Germline assignment: CDR1 SGHTA and CDR2 FQGTGA. The CDR3 sequence: CASSLTRESPLHF. Here the CDR3 DNA reads TGTGCCAGCAGCTTAACGCGGGAATCACCCCTCCACTTT.

The V gene is TRBV6-1, the J gene TRBJ2-3, with a tentative D call TRBD2 (6 bases). Germline CDR1 reads MNHNS; CDR2 reads SASEGT. The CDR3 totals 13 residues. Trimming pared 6 bases from V and 2 bases from J, leaving 9 bases between. In DNA form, the CDR3 reads TGTGCCAGCAGCGGGACTCCCACAGATACGCAGTATTTT. This encodes CASSGTPTDTQYF.

The chain couples TRBV21-1 to TRBJ2-7; the D call TRBD1 from the table was never checked on the DNA. TRBV21-1 is marked as a pseudogene. There are 16 residues in the CDR3. The CDR3 here is CASLRDRGRASYEQYF. Written as DNA, the CDR3 is TGTGCCAGCCTCCGGGACAGGGGCCGTGCCTCCTACGAGCAGTACTTC.

The chain uses TRBV11-3 and TRBJ2-2; D not certain. The CDR3 length is 16 residues. Looked up from germline, CDR1 is SGHNT and CDR2 is YENEEA. V lost 4 bases, J lost 4 bases, and 16 bases lay in between. CDR3 bases: TGTGCCAGCAGCTCCTTCGTTGGGCCCGGCACCGGGGAGCTGTTTTTT. Translated, it gives CASSSFVGPGTGELFF.

The chain has TRBV7-9 and TRBJ2-7; the D is unclear. Germline-derived CDR1 and CDR2 are SEHNR and FQNEAQ (reference sequence). The CDR3 is 13 residues long. The V gene lost 4 bases and the J gene lost 4 bases, with 11 bases spanning the gap. The CDR3 DNA sequence: TGTGCCAGCAGCTCCACAGAACCTTACGAGCAGTACTTC. Protein: CASSSTEPYEQYF. The variable domain in full, completed from reference TRBV7-9 and TRBJ2-7, reads DTGVSQNPRHKITKRGQNVTFRCDPISEHNRLYWYRQTLGQGPEFLTYFQNEAQLEKSRLLSDRFSAERPKGSFSTLEIQRTEQGDSAMYLCASSSTEPYEQYFGPGTRLTVT.

This clone has only a few counts. The chain couples TRBV5-4 to TRBJ2-2; the match to TRBD2 covers 7 bases. The CDR3 runs 15 residues. The V and J ends lost 6 bases and 5 bases, in that order; junction bases with no gene match: 10. Germline values: CDR1 SGHNT, CDR2 YYREEE (reference sequence). CDR3 in amino acids: CASTWGGAQTGELFF. The CDR3 nucleotides are TGTGCCAGCACCTGGGGGGGAGCTCAGACCGGGGAGCTGTTTTTT.

This clone was counted once. The V call is TRBV5-8, the J call TRBJ1-1; 7 positions match TRBD1. Per the germline V gene, CDR1 is SGHTS and CDR2 is YDEGEE. The CDR3 runs to 14 residues. Unmatched junction bases numbered 3, after V lost 4 bases and J lost 0 bases. DNA of the CDR3: TGTGCCAGCAGCACGGGACAGCTGAACACTGAAGCTTTCTTT. It is translated as CASSTGQLNTEAFF. Variable domain in full (rest from reference TRBV5-8 and TRBJ1-1): EAGVTQSPTHLIKTRGQQATLRCSPISGHTSVYWYQQALGLGLQFLLWYDEGEERNRGNFPPRFSGRQFPNYSSELNVNALELEDSALYLCASSTGQLNTEAFFGQGTRLTVV.